Each of the 32 T cell receptor beta chains below was sequenced from the same sample in a study of human T cells and chemical hapten exposure. Specified time point: patch test 2, 6 weeks after DPC sensitization. As for treatment: therapeutic diphenylcyclopropenone sensitization with weekly scalp DPC. TCRdb reprocessed the RACE reads via MiXCR and lists one record per CDR3 protein. The sample records about 400,000 distinct CDR3 sequences, roughly 6.3% being singletons. The source was whole blood, collected in connection with sensitization to the hapten diphenylcyclopropenone (DPC). The receptors derive from a woman aged 18-29 years with alopecia areata. Some clones in this sample may be carry-over from other donors' samples.

The genes are TRBV19 and TRBJ1-2; TRBD1 is a possible D gene (5 bases). The CDR3 runs 14 residues. Germline-derived CDR1 and CDR2 are LNHDA and SQIVND (reference sequence). Trimming stripped 3 bases from V and 5 bases from J, with 13 bases between. The CDR3 bases are TGTGCCAGTAGTATTAATGCGGGGGATTATGGCTACACCTTC. It specifies CASSINAGDYGYTF.

The J gene is TRBJ2-1, the V gene TRBV4-1; the D gene is possibly TRBD1 (6 bases). This CDR3 has 17 residues. Trimming shortened V by 3 bases and J by 2 bases, and 17 bases separated the two germline ends. From germline, CDR1 is MGHRA and CDR2 YSYEKL. DNA for the CDR3: TGCGCCAGCAGCCAGGCTCCGGTGGGGGCGACCTACAATGAGCAGTTCTTC. Residues: CASSQAPVGATYNEQFF.

Many counts were recorded for this clonotype. The chain recombines TRBV7-9 with TRBJ2-3, with D perhaps assigned TRBD1 or TRBD2 (6 bases each). Germline values: CDR1 SEHNR, CDR2 FQNEAQ (reference sequence). Trimming removed 3 bases from V and 10 bases from J, with 14 bases in between. The CDR3 covers 13 residues. Written as DNA, the CDR3 is TGTGCCAGCAGCTTTGAACAGGGACTGGCGCAGTATTTT. This codes for CASSFEQGLAQYF.

In this sample, this clonotype turned up many times. The gene calls are TRBV6-1 and TRBJ2-5; maybe TRBD1 (5 bases). The CDR3 runs 13 residues. Germline CDR1 is MNHNS and CDR2 is SASEGT. The V end was cut by 2 bases, the J end by 5 bases, with 9 bases between. The CDR3 protein is CASSEPGSETQYF. The CDR3 DNA reads TGTGCCAGCAGTGAACCAGGGTCTGAGACCCAGTACTTC.

This clonotype was observed many times. V usage is TRBV5-5 and J usage is TRBJ1-5; D unclear. Germline assignment: CDR1 SGHKS and CDR2 YYEKEE (reference sequence). The germline V and J ends were trimmed by 4 bases and 4 bases, with 21 bases remaining between them. This CDR3 is built from 17 residues. CDR3 DNA sequence: TGTGCCAGCAGCCCCGGTGAGAGGCAGCTGGTTAATCAGCCCCAGCATTTT. As protein: CASSPGERQLVNQPQHF.

Only a few counts were recorded for this clonotype. The V gene is TRBV14, the J gene TRBJ2-7; 14 bases map to TRBD2. The V gene end was trimmed by 1 base and the J gene end by 3 bases; junction bases not matched to a gene: 5. The CDR3 has 17 amino acids. Germline V gene lookup returns CDR1 SGHDN and CDR2 FVKESK. The CDR3 nucleotides read TGTGCCAGCAGCCAAGCCATTGGGACTAGCGGGGGCTACGAGCAGTACTTC. Encoded protein: CASSQAIGTSGGYEQYF.

This clonotype was counted at least ten times. V and J are TRBV7-6 and TRBJ1-1; a possible D gene is TRBD1 (6 bases). The CDR3 consists of 14 residues. CDR1 is SGHVS, CDR2 FNYEAQ, per germline. Trimming left V 5 bases short and J 5 bases short, with 15 bases between. CDR3: CASSPMAGVTEAFF. The DNA for the CDR3 is TGTGCCAGCAGCCCCATGGCAGGGGTGACTGAAGCTTTCTTT.

This clonotype has a count of ten or more. A junction boundary mismatches the germline segment, possibly from a read error. This chain uses TRBV29-1 with TRBJ1-1, with D perhaps TRBD1 (6 bases). Germline V lookup: CDR1 SQVTM, CDR2 ANQGSEA. The CDR3 runs to 14 residues. The CDR3 DNA follows: TGCAGCGTCTCCGAGGGGGGCGCACGGACTGAAGCCTTCTTT. Protein: CSVSEGGARTEAFF.

The chain combines TRBV2 with TRBJ1-5; D is ambiguous. V was shortened by 7 bases and J by 0 bases, with 13 bases between the two germline ends. This CDR3 has 15 residues. Germline loops: CDR1 SNHLY, CDR2 FYNNEI. CDR3 in amino acids: CASKGQAYSNQPQHF. The CDR3 DNA is TGTGCCAGCAAAGGTCAGGCTTATAGCAATCAGCCCCAGCATTTT.

This clonotype was observed at least ten times. The rearrangement uses TRBV7-2 and TRBJ2-1; TRBD1 might be the D (6 bases). V shed 2 bases and J shed 2 bases, with 10 bases lying between them. The CDR3 runs to 15 residues. CDR1 and CDR2 from the germline V gene are SGHTA and FQGNSA. CDR3 nucleotide sequence: TGTGCCAGCAGCTTAATGCAGGGGACCTACAATGAGCAGTTCTTC. Amino acids: CASSLMQGTYNEQFF.

CDR3 residues: CASSLIAYNEQFF. The CDR3 DNA reads as TGTGCCAGCAGCCTGATCGCCTACAATGAGCAGTTCTTC. V gene TRBV7-2 combines with J gene TRBJ2-1; D unclear. The V end lost 5 bases, the J end lost 2 bases, and 7 bases lay between the germline ends. CDR3 length: 13 amino acids. CDR1 SGHTA and CDR2 FQGNSA come from the germline V gene.

Only a few counts were recorded for this clonotype. The chain uses TRBV9 and TRBJ2-1; D is possibly TRBD1 (7 bases). Trimming cost V 3 bases and J 0 bases, with 19 bases left between them. CDR3 length equals 18 residues. CDR1 and CDR2 (germline): SGDLS, YYNGEE. The CDR3 DNA reads TGTGCCAGCAGCGCTAACCCTCCAGGGGGGAGCTCCTACAATGAGCAGTTCTTC. Translating it yields CASSANPPGGSSYNEQFF.

The sample holds many counts of this clonotype. In nucleotides, the CDR3 is TGCGCCAGCAGCGCCCCCGGCAGGGTCTCTGATCAGCCCCAGCATTTT. Translating gives CASSAPGRVSDQPQHF. The V and J genes are TRBV5-1 and TRBJ1-5; maybe TRBD1 (5 bases). Looked up from germline, CDR1 is SGHRS and CDR2 is YFSETQ. The germline V and J ends were trimmed by 4 bases and 5 bases, with 19 bases remaining between them. CDR3 length: 16 amino acids.

This clonotype was recorded at least ten times. The V gene is TRBV6-5, the J gene TRBJ1-3; TRBD1 might be the D (5 bases). The CDR3 spans 15 residues. Germline V lookup: CDR1 MNHEY, CDR2 SVGAGI. Trimming cost V 5 bases and J 1 base, with 12 bases left between them. The CDR3: CASSRGWGSGNTIYF. The CDR3, as DNA: TGTGCCAGCAGTCGAGGGTGGGGGTCTGGAAACACCATATATTTT.

This clonotype has a handful of counts. The V and J genes are TRBV6-5 and TRBJ2-3, with TRBD1 matching over 7 bases. This CDR3 region has 16 residues. The trim removed 2 bases at V and 2 bases at J, leaving 7 bases unmatched. Per the germline V gene, CDR1 is MNHEY and CDR2 is SVGAGI. For the CDR3, the DNA is TGTGCCAGCAGTTACACCGGGACAGACCTCACAGATACGCAGTATTTT. It is translated as CASSYTGTDLTDTQYF.

This clonotype has just a few counts. The chain combines TRBV20-1 with TRBJ2-3, with 10 positions matching TRBD2. The V segment lost 0 bases and the J segment 2 bases; nucleotides outside the gene matches: 5. The germline gives CDR1 DFQATT, CDR2 SNEGSKA (reference sequence). This CDR3 has 16 residues. CDR3: CSARESSGGNTDTQYF. CDR3 bases: TGCAGTGCTAGAGAGTCTAGCGGGGGAAACACAGATACGCAGTATTTT.

The chain is built from TRBV4-1 and TRBJ2-6; D perhaps matches TRBD1 (6 bases). This CDR3 is 14 amino acids long. The V and J ends lost 4 bases and 11 bases respectively, with 15 bases between them. Germline V gene data show CDR1 as MGHRA and CDR2 as YSYEKL. CDR3 protein: CASSPDSKGDVLTF. The DNA for the CDR3 is TGCGCCAGCAGCCCGGACAGCAAAGGAGACGTCCTGACTTTC.

V and J are TRBV7-9 and TRBJ2-5; D remains ambiguous. CDR1 and CDR2 (germline): SEHNR, FQNEAQ (reference sequence). The germline V and J ends were trimmed by 5 bases and 2 bases, with 9 bases remaining between them. The CDR3 extends over 13 amino acids. CDR3 in amino acids: CASSLYRQETQYF. CDR3 in DNA: TGTGCCAGCAGCCTATATCGGCAAGAGACCCAGTACTTC.

This clonotype was counted at least ten times. The gene calls are TRBV29-1 and TRBJ1-3; D gene unclear. The CDR3 extends over 15 amino acids. Per germline, CDR1 SQVTM and CDR2 ANQGSEA. V was trimmed by 1 base and J by 0 bases, leaving 10 bases between them. The CDR3 loop reads CSVEVGRNSGNTIYF. The DNA for the CDR3 is TGCAGCGTTGAAGTAGGCAGGAACTCTGGAAACACCATATATTTT.

This clonotype occurred many times. The chain uses TRBV12-3 or TRBV12-4 and TRBJ1-1; D call uncertain. The V and J ends lost 6 bases and 6 bases respectively, with 11 bases between them. This CDR3 has 12 residues. The CDR3 DNA reads as TGTGCCAGCAGCAATGGCAGGTCTGAAGCTTTCTTT. This codes for CASSNGRSEAFF.

V usage is TRBV9 and J usage is TRBJ1-5; TRBD1 matches at 9 bases. V gave up 4 bases and J gave up 2 bases; unmatched junction bases: 7. The CDR3 totals 16 residues. Germline lookup yields CDR1 SGDLS and CDR2 YYNGEE. The CDR3 is CASSPGTGFGNQPQHF. As DNA, the CDR3 is TGTGCCAGCAGCCCGGGGACAGGGTTCGGCAATCAGCCCCAGCATTTT.

Ten or more counts support this clonotype. This chain connects TRBV20-1 to TRBJ1-5, with no clear D. The V end was cut by 3 bases, the J end by 2 bases, with 8 bases between. Germline V gene lookup returns CDR1 DFQATT and CDR2 SNEGSKA (reference sequence). The length of the CDR3 is 13 residues. The CDR3, as DNA: TGCAGTGCTAGGGCGGTCGGCAATCAGCCCCAGCATTTT. Translated, it gives CSARAVGNQPQHF.

With regard to this clonotype: This may be a read error: a much more frequent sequence differs by one nucleotide. The chain carries TRBV28 and TRBJ2-7; a weak D match, TRBD2 (6 bases). Germline values: CDR1 MDHEN, CDR2 SYDVKM. The CDR3 length is 11 residues. The CDR3 sequence: CASSLGGGPFF. Here the CDR3 DNA reads TGTGCCAGCAGTTTGGGGGGAGGCCCGTTCTTC.

Many counts were recorded for this clonotype. This chain connects TRBV7-9 to TRBJ1-1; D gene ambiguous. V was cut by 1 base and J by 6 bases, with 6 bases left in between. The CDR3 spans 12 residues. Germline lookup yields CDR1 SEHNR and CDR2 FQNEAQ (reference sequence). CDR3 amino acids: CASSLEGPEAFF. In nucleotides, the CDR3 is TGTGCCAGCAGCTTAGAGGGCCCTGAAGCTTTCTTT. The variable domain in full, completed from reference TRBV7-9 and TRBJ1-1, reads DTGVSQNPRHKITKRGQNVTFRCDPISEHNRLYWYRQTLGQGPEFLTYFQNEAQLEKSRLLSDRFSAERPKGSFSTLEIQRTEQGDSAMYLCASSLEGPEAFFGQGTRLTVV.

This clonotype was detected many times. V is TRBV7-9 and J is TRBJ1-5, with 7 bases aligning to TRBD1. V trimming: 5 bases; J trimming: 0 bases; junction bases outside the gene matches: 7. CDR1 is SEHNR and CDR2 is FQNEAQ in the germline V gene (reference sequence). The CDR3 contains 16 residues. This CDR3 is CASSIRTGLSNQPQHF. The CDR3 nucleotides read TGTGCCAGCAGCATCCGGACAGGCCTTAGCAATCAGCCCCAGCATTTT.

This clonotype has at least ten counts. The chain has TRBV20-1 and TRBJ1-2, with D maybe TRBD1 (5 bases). The CDR3 contains 13 residues. Per germline, CDR1 DFQATT and CDR2 SNEGSKA (reference sequence). Trimming stripped 6 bases from V and 3 bases from J, with 14 bases between. The CDR3 reads CSAGAVRDYGYTF. For the CDR3, the DNA is TGCAGTGCCGGTGCGGTCAGGGACTATGGCTACACCTTC.

The V gene is TRBV19, the J gene TRBJ2-2; TRBD2 matches 7 bases. This CDR3 has 12 amino acids. Germline CDR1 and CDR2: LNHDA and SQIVND (reference sequence). Trimming removed 5 bases from V and 7 bases from J; junction bases left unmatched: 1. The CDR3 DNA follows: TGTGCCAGTAGTCGGGGGGACGGGGAGCTGTTTTTT. Protein: CASSRGDGELFF.

This clonotype appeared a few times. V gene TRBV3-1 combines with J gene TRBJ2-2, with 8 positions matching TRBD1. Trimming at V came to 0 bases and at J to 4 bases, leaving 1 base not matched to a gene. Germline CDR1 reads LGHDT; CDR2 reads YNNKEL (reference sequence). The CDR3 consists of 15 residues. The DNA for the CDR3 is TGTGCCAGCAGCCAAGACAGGGGGCTCACCGGGGAGCTGTTTTTT. Translated: CASSQDRGLTGELFF.

This clonotype has more than one count but fewer than ten. This chain joins TRBV14 and TRBJ2-7; D is perhaps TRBD2 (5 bases). V lost 2 bases and J 10 bases, leaving 9 bases between the germline ends. CDR3 length equals 11 residues. Germline CDR1 reads SGHDN; CDR2 reads FVKESK. The CDR3 protein is CASSQSGEQYF. CDR3 nucleotides: TGTGCCAGCAGCCAATCCGGGGAACAGTACTTC.

This chain connects TRBV29-1 to TRBJ2-7, with 7 bases aligning to TRBD1. After removal of 7 bases from V and 3 bases from J, the junction contained 3 bases not matched to a gene. Germline loops: CDR1 SQVTM, CDR2 ANQGSEA. CDR3 length equals 11 residues. The CDR3 here is CSAGQSYEQYF. The DNA for the CDR3 is TGCAGCGCGGGACAGAGCTACGAGCAGTACTTC.

This clonotype appeared many times. This chain uses TRBV7-9 with TRBJ1-6; D gene unclear. The CDR3 extends over 14 amino acids. V was pared by 1 base and J by 6 bases, with 7 bases between. The V gene's germline CDR1 is SEHNR and CDR2 FQNEAQ (reference sequence). The CDR3 reads CASSLEQSNSPLHF. CDR3 DNA sequence: TGTGCCAGCAGCTTAGAACAGTCTAATTCACCCCTCCACTTT.

The rearrangement links TRBV12-3 or TRBV12-4 to TRBJ2-3; 9 bases are shared with TRBD2. The ends lost 5 bases at V and 4 bases at J; junction bases unmatched: 4. This CDR3 is 14 amino acids long. DNA for the CDR3: TGTGCCAGCAGTCAATGGACTAGCGCAGATACGCAGTATTTT. It translates to CASSQWTSADTQYF.